The clone carrying this T cell receptor (beta chain) has at least ten counts. Its antigen is still unknown. The V gene end was trimmed by 6 bases and the J gene end by 6 bases; junction bases not matched to a gene: 7. The V gene's germline CDR1 is ENHRY and CDR2 SYGVKD. This CDR3 is built from 14 residues. The sample is drawn from a study of naive and memory T cell subsets. Study-wide results and limits: Clonotypes are single alpha or beta chains, not paired receptors.

Two oligonucleotides, mixed equimolar, formed the beta constant-region primer covering TRBC1 and TRBC2. A single record per CDR3 protein comes from TCRdb applying MiXCR to the UMI-ligation and nested PCR reads. The sample includes around 35,000 distinct CDR3 sequences, about 14% of them seen just once. Cells stained for CD3, CD4, CD8, CD45RA and CD27 were sorted into four subsets. Sorting gates: effector memory CD45RA-CD27-, EMRA CD45RA+CD27-. Sequenced material: effector memory CD4+ T cells from blood. Subset noted: effector memory, CD45RA- CD27-. The rearrangement uses TRBV10-3 and TRBJ2-1; 8 nucleotides match TRBD1. The sequence derives from a human donor in good health. This chain's CDR3 is CAIRGMDRVNEQFF. CDR3 sequence (DNA): TGTGCCATCAGGGGAATGGACAGGGTCAATGAGCAGTTCTTC.